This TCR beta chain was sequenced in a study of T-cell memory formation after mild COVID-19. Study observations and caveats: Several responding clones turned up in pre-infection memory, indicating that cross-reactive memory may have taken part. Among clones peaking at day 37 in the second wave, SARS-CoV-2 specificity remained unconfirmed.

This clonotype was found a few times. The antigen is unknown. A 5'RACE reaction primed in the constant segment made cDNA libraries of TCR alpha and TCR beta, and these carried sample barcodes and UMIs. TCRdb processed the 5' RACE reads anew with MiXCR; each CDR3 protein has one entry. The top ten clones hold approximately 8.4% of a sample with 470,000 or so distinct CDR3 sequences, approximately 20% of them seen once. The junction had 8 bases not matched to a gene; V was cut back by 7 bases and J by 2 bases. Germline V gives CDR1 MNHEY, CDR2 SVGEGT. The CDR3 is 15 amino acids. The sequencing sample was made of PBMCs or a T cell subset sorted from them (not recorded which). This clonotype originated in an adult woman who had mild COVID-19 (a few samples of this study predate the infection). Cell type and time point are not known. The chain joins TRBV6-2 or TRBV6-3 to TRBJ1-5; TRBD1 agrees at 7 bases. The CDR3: CASTEGARGNQPQHF. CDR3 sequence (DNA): TGTGCCAGCACCGAGGGGGCTAGGGGCAATCAGCCCCAGCATTTT.